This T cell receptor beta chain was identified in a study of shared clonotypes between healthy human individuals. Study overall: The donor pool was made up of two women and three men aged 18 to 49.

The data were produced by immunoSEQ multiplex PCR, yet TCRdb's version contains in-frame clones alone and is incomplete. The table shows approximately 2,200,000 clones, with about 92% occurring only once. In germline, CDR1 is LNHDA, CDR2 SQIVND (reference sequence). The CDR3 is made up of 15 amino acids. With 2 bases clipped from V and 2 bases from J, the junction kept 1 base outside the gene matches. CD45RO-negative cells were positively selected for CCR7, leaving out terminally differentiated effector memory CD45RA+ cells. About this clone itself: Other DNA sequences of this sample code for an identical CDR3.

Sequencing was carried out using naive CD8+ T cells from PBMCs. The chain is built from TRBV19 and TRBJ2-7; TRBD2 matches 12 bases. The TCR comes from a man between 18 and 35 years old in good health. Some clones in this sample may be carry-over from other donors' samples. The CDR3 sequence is CASSIRTSGTYEQYF. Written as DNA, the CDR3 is TGTGCCAGTAGTATAAGGACTAGCGGGACCTACGAGCAGTACTTC.